The 18 T cell receptor beta chains in this list originate from one sample, sequenced in a study of somatic mutations in cytotoxic T cells in rheumatoid arthritis. Sequenced by immunoSEQ multiplex PCR; TCRdb stores in-frame clones only, minus some. The sample holds more than 9,500 clones, roughly four fifths seen once. Sequencing was done on a sample of CD8+ T cells sorted from blood. The receptors stem from a woman aged 55-75 years in good health.

This chain connects TRBV7-2 to TRBJ1-2; D possibly corresponds to TRBD1 (6 bases). Trimming removed 2 bases at V and 4 bases at J, with 11 bases between. Per the germline V gene, CDR1 is SGHTA and CDR2 is FQGNSA. The CDR3 loop spans 14 amino acids. The chain's CDR3 is CASSLLGTTYGYTF. CDR3 coding DNA: TGTGCCAGCAGCTTACTGGGGACAACCTATGGCTACACCTTC.

This chain's CDR3 is CTSSQDLPSGKSEQYF. The CDR3 region has the DNA TGCACCAGCAGCCAAGATCTACCTAGCGGGAAGAGCGAGCAGTACTTC. The V and J genes are TRBV1 and TRBJ2-7; the table's D call TRBD2 went unverified against the DNA. TRBV1 corresponds to a pseudogene. This CDR3 comprises 16 residues.

The chain links TRBV5-1 to TRBJ2-2, with TRBD2 as a possible D gene (6 bases). V was cut by 1 base and J by 4 bases, with 11 bases left in between. The CDR3 spans 15 residues. Per germline, CDR1 SGHRS and CDR2 YFSETQ. The CDR3: CASSLRLDGTGELFF. CDR3 sequence (DNA): TGCGCCAGCAGCTTGAGACTAGACGGCACCGGGGAGCTGTTTTTT. Drawing the rest from reference TRBV5-1 and TRBJ2-2, the complete variable domain is KAGVTQTPRYLIKTRGQQVTLSCSPISGHRSVSWYQQTPGQGLQFLFEYFSETQRNKGNFPGRFSGRQFSNSRSEMNVSTLELGDSALYLCASSLRLDGTGELFFGEGSRLTVL.

The chain carries TRBV19 and TRBJ2-4; 9 positions match TRBD2. The CDR3 extends over 16 amino acids. The V gene end was trimmed by 3 bases and the J gene end by 0 bases; junction bases not matched to a gene: 3. Germline-derived CDR1 and CDR2 are LNHDA and SQIVND (reference sequence). The CDR3 nucleotides are TGTGCCAGTAGTATGGGCGGGGGGGGAGCCAAAAACATTCAGTACTTC. The encoded protein is CASSMGGGGAKNIQYF.

This clone has more than one count but fewer than ten. The rearrangement joins TRBV28 to TRBJ1-2; no definite D call. The CDR3 extends over 12 amino acids. With 2 bases removed from V and 6 bases from J, the gap between germline ends came to 7 bases. Germline CDR1 is MDHEN and CDR2 is SYDVKM. In DNA form, the CDR3 reads TGTGCCAGCAGTTTAGGCAAAAATGGCTACACCTTC. Amino acid sequence: CASSLGKNGYTF.

Regarding this clone: One junction end disagrees with the germline gene, perhaps due to a read error. The chain links TRBV28 to TRBJ1-1; weak D call: TRBD1 (6 bases). This CDR3 is built from 14 residues. CDR1 MDHEN and CDR2 SYDVKM come from the germline V gene. CDR3 amino acids: CATSFGGAGAEAFF. As DNA, the CDR3 is TGTGCCACCAGTTTTGGGGGCGCAGGGGCTGAAGCTTTCTTT. The full variable domain, in which reference TRBV28 and TRBJ1-1 provide the parts outside the CDR3, is DVKVTQSSRYLVKRTGEKVFLECVQDMDHENMFWYRQDPGLGLRLIYFSYDVKMKEKGDIPEGYSVSREKKERFSLILESASTNQTSMYLCATSFGGAGAEAFFGQGTRLTVV.

The chain combines TRBV2 with TRBJ2-4, with D possibly matching TRBD1 (7 bases). Germline lookup yields CDR1 SNHLY and CDR2 FYNNEI. The V end was cut by 6 bases, the J end by 7 bases, with 10 bases between. The CDR3 covers 12 residues. The CDR3 sequence: CASREGQNIQYF. The DNA for the CDR3 is TGTGCCAGCAGGGAGGGACAGAACATTCAGTACTTC.

This clone was seen a few times. The J gene is TRBJ1-5, the V gene TRBV6-1; 9 bases match TRBD1. Germline lookup yields CDR1 MNHNS and CDR2 SASEGT. V trimming: 6 bases; J trimming: 5 bases; junction bases outside the gene matches: 8. The CDR3 covers 15 residues. The CDR3 region has the DNA TGTGCCAGCAGCGTCTTAGGACAGGGGTATCAGCCCCAGCATTTT. Its protein product is CASSVLGQGYQPQHF.

This clone is large within its sample. Different DNA sequences within this sample yield the same CDR3. The chain uses TRBV14 and TRBJ1-1; maybe TRBD1 (5 bases). The germline gives CDR1 SGHDN, CDR2 FVKESK. The CDR3 sequence is 12 residues long. V was pared by 3 bases and J by 4 bases, with 6 bases between. CDR3 DNA: TGTGCCAGCAGCCAGGGGGGCACTGAAGCTTTCTTT. Protein sequence: CASSQGGTEAFF.

This clone was counted only a few times. This likely reflects a read error, since a far larger clone is one base away. The CDR3 region has the DNA TGTGCCAGCAGTTACAGCCACTGGCAGCCCCAGCATTTT. It encodes CASSYSHWQPQHF. The genes are TRBV6-5 and TRBJ1-5; D is uncertain. Deletions cut 2 bases from V and 7 bases from J, with 9 bases between. The CDR3 has 13 residues. Germline assignment: CDR1 MNHEY and CDR2 SVGAGI.

V is TRBV19 and J is TRBJ1-1; D call uncertain. Trimming took 4 bases from V and 0 from J, leaving 12 bases between them. The CDR3 has 15 residues. CDR1 and CDR2 (germline): LNHDA, SQIVND (reference sequence). The CDR3 protein is CASSKRQIMNTEAFF. In DNA form, the CDR3 reads TGTGCCAGTAGTAAACGTCAGATCATGAACACTGAAGCTTTCTTT.

The chain recombines TRBV28 with TRBJ2-1, with D perhaps matching TRBD1 (5 bases). The CDR3 is made up of 16 amino acids. Germline V CDR1 and CDR2: MDHEN, SYDVKM. With 2 bases removed from V and 2 bases from J, the gap between germline ends came to 13 bases. CDR3 nucleotides: TGTGCCAGCAGTTTAGTAGCTAGGGGCCCCTACAATGAGCAGTTCTTC. This translates into CASSLVARGPYNEQFF.

The V gene is TRBV29-1, the J gene TRBJ2-7; D is perhaps TRBD1 (6 bases). The CDR3 runs 12 residues. V dropped 4 bases and J dropped 7 bases, with 14 bases sitting between them. CDR1 and CDR2 (germline): SQVTM, ANQGSEA. The CDR3 DNA sequence: TGCAGCGTTGCCGGGCAAACAGGGGAGCAGTACTTC. Its protein product is CSVAGQTGEQYF.

The rearrangement joins TRBV13 to TRBJ2-3, with 7 bases that match TRBD2. The CDR3 runs to 12 residues. Germline V lookup: CDR1 PRHDT, CDR2 FYEKMQ (reference sequence). Germline trimming cut 4 bases from V and 8 bases from J; bases unmatched to any gene: 3. This CDR3 reads CASSSPGGTQYF. DNA of the CDR3: TGTGCCAGCAGCTCCCCGGGGGGTACGCAGTATTTT.

The chain couples TRBV4-2 to TRBJ1-1; TRBD1 matches 9 bases. V shed 0 bases, J shed 0 bases, and the junction held 11 bases outside the gene matches. CDR1 LGHNA and CDR2 YNFKEQ come from the germline V gene. The CDR3 loop spans 19 amino acids. The CDR3 sequence is CASSQEGPGTGPLNTEAFF. The CDR3 DNA sequence: TGTGCCAGCAGCCAAGAGGGACCCGGGACAGGGCCACTGAACACTGAAGCTTTCTTT.

This clone was picked up a small number of times. The chain joins TRBV11-3 to TRBJ2-7; 9 bases agree with TRBD2. In germline, CDR1 is SGHNT, CDR2 YENEEA. The CDR3 loop spans 16 amino acids. V shed 6 bases and J 2 bases; nucleotides not matched to a gene: 11. CDR3 loop: CASSISAGGLPYEQYF. The DNA of the CDR3 is TGTGCCAGCAGTATAAGCGCGGGGGGGCTTCCCTACGAGCAGTACTTC.

J is TRBJ2-1 and V is TRBV9; D unclear. The germline CDR1 and CDR2 sequences are SGDLS and YYNGEE. Trimming shortened V by 0 bases and J by 5 bases, and 15 bases separated the two germline ends. This CDR3 has 16 amino acids. The CDR3: CASSVARASGDNEQFF. The CDR3 coding sequence is TGTGCCAGCAGCGTAGCGCGAGCGAGTGGAGACAATGAGCAGTTCTTC.

The chain joins TRBV13 to TRBJ1-1, with no clear D. The CDR3 sequence is 12 residues long. Germline CDR1 is PRHDT and CDR2 is FYEKMQ (reference sequence). The germline V and J ends were trimmed by 3 bases and 4 bases, with 6 bases remaining between them. The CDR3 nucleotides read TGTGCCAGCAGCTTCCGGGGCACTGAAGCTTTCTTT. It specifies CASSFRGTEAFF.